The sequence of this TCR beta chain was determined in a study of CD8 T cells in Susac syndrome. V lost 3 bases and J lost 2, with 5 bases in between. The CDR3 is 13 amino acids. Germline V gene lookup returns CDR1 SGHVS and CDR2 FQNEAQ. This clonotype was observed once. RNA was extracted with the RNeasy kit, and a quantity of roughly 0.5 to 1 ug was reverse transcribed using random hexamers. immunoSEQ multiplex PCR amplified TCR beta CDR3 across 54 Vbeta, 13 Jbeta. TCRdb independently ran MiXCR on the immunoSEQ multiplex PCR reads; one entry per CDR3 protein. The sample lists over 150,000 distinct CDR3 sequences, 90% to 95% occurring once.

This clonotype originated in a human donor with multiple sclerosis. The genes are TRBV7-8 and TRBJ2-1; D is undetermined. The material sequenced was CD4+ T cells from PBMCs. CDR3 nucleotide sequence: TGTGCCAGCAGCTTTACAACCTACAATGAGCAGTTCTTC. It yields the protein CASSFTTYNEQFF.